Listed below are T cell receptor beta chains from one sample, sequenced in a study of T-cell memory formation after mild COVID-19. TCRdb analysed the 5' RACE reads with MiXCR anew, one entry per CDR3 protein. The sample consists of under 650,000 distinct CDR3 sequences, more than 15% of them appearing once. Specimen: PBMCs or a T cell subset sorted from them (not recorded which). These receptors came from an adult woman who had mild COVID-19 (a few samples of this study predate the infection). Cell type and time point are not known. Both conserved end residues are trimmed from each CDR3.

j_call | v_call | cdr3_aa
TRBJ2-2 | TRBV6-1 | ASSRTHGDTGELF
TRBJ1-1 | TRBV3-1 | ASSQDRGQGRMTEAF
TRBJ2-7 | TRBV29-1 | SVYAASYEQY
TRBJ2-1 | TRBV4-1 | ASSPNLAVHNNEQF
TRBJ2-7 | TRBV12-3/TRBV12-4 | ASSLARGQGSYEQY
TRBJ2-7 | TRBV6-2/TRBV6-3 | ASSYPQDRISSYEQY
TRBJ2-3 | TRBV20-1 | SARARGTNTDTQY
TRBJ1-2 | TRBV9 | ASTGVGYT
TRBJ1-5 | TRBV7-2 | ASSLRSQGGPQH
TRBJ2-7 | TRBV12-3/TRBV12-4 | ASSFGDRAYEQY
TRBJ2-7 | TRBV27 | ASSLGAGLGEQY
TRBJ1-1 | TRBV10-3 | AISVAPGQQNTEAF
TRBJ2-7 | TRBV20-1 | SAATSAYSYEQY
TRBJ2-2 | TRBV11-2 | ASSPRTIANTGELF
TRBJ1-1 | TRBV19 | ASSISGTGGTEAF
TRBJ2-1 | TRBV4-3 | ASSQAVAGNYNEQF
TRBJ1-5 | TRBV30 | AWSRRAGNQPQH
TRBJ2-5 | TRBV24-1 | ATSPSGAQETQY
TRBJ1-1 | TRBV25-1 | ATKHLNTEAF
TRBJ2-7 | TRBV21-1 | ASSGQDRGQVQY
TRBJ2-1 | TRBV7-6 | ASSSNLAGPYNEQF
TRBJ1-2 | TRBV12-3/TRBV12-4 | ASSKSGNGYGYT
TRBJ2-5 | TRBV6-2/TRBV6-3 | ASSYSRVGAGETQY
TRBJ1-2 | TRBV4-3 | ASSQDLRQGFGGYT
TRBJ2-1 | TRBV7-2 | ASSFRTLGNEQF
TRBJ2-1 | TRBV6-6 | ASSGIAGGPDEQF
TRBJ2-7 | TRBV7-3 | ASSLTGGSHEQY
TRBJ1-2 | TRBV7-9 | ASSLALADRVRGYT
TRBJ2-1 | TRBV5-1 | ASSPGQGVSNEQF
TRBJ2-7 | TRBV12-3/TRBV12-4 | ASRFGQGTSSEQY
TRBJ2-2 | TRBV12-3/TRBV12-4 | ASSETSKGGELF
TRBJ2-1 | TRBV4-2 | ASSQRGTSNEQF
TRBJ2-3 | TRBV7-2 | ASSLGSMNTQY
TRBJ1-3 | TRBV20-1 | SAQDSLRLGNTIY
TRBJ2-5 | TRBV4-3 | ASSQDWSQGQTQY
TRBJ2-7 | TRBV4-1 | ASSQGTAYENYEQY
TRBJ2-5 | TRBV6-2/TRBV6-3 | ASSQPGTGETQY
TRBJ2-7 | TRBV18 | ASSPTPALHEQY
TRBJ2-2 | TRBV6-5 | ASQGSKNTGELF
TRBJ2-1 | TRBV19 | ASSPRGGAGGDNEQF
TRBJ2-7 | TRBV19 | ASSMRVPYEQY
TRBJ1-5 | TRBV9 | ASSPGDNQPQH
TRBJ2-5 | TRBV7-6 | ASSLVYLETQY
TRBJ2-2 | TRBV18 | ASSPNSAGELF
TRBJ2-7 | TRBV5-5 | ASSLAGTSGDEQY
TRBJ2-1 | TRBV6-1 | ASSWMGQF
TRBJ2-4 | TRBV11-2 | ASSLGVGGYIQY
TRBJ2-3 | TRBV2 | ASSPGIADTQY
TRBJ2-1 | TRBV20-1 | SAPGTSGLSYNEQF
TRBJ2-1 | TRBV6-6 | ASSYSILAGTAFGDEQF
TRBJ1-1 | TRBV4-1 | ASSQDRGRGPDKGAF
TRBJ1-2 | TRBV5-1 | ASSLADQGFYYGYT
TRBJ1-1 | TRBV20-1 | SARVNGGTPEAF
TRBJ1-5 | TRBV4-1 | ASSQKLVFSNQPQH
TRBJ2-7 | TRBV10-3 | AISDRTNEQY
TRBJ2-3 | TRBV6-2/TRBV6-3 | ASSRPGMDTQY
TRBJ2-1 | TRBV24-1 | ATSEVGYNEQF
TRBJ1-1 | TRBV19 | ASRTDRSAPLVF
TRBJ2-1 | TRBV7-9 | ASSLSSAAPENEQF